These 10 T cell receptor beta chains came from one sample sequenced in a study of chemoradiotherapy in HPV16-positive cancers. The table came from immunoSEQ multiplex PCR; TCRdb's copy has only in-frame clones and leaves some out. Of thousands of clones listed, 84% are singletons. The sequencing here drew on tumor tissue, taken from a patient who underwent chemoradiotherapy. The receptors stem from a human donor with HPV-associated anogenital cancer.

This clone was seen more than once but under ten times. J is TRBJ2-5 and V is TRBV5-1; 8 bases match TRBD2. V shed 8 bases, J shed 4 bases, and the junction held 7 bases outside the gene matches. Germline V gene sequence: CDR1 SGHRS, CDR2 YFSETQ. CDR3 size: 13 residues. The CDR3 here is CASCSGVLETQYF. CDR3 nucleotides: TGCGCCAGTTGTAGCGGGGTCCTAGAGACCCAGTACTTC.

The J gene is TRBJ1-2, the V gene TRBV4-1; D ambiguous. The germline CDR1 and CDR2 sequences are MGHRA and YSYEKL. The CDR3 is 14 residues long. Trimming removed 4 bases from V and 4 bases from J, with 13 bases in between. The CDR3 loop is CASSPSDGFYGYTF. DNA of the CDR3: TGCGCCAGCAGCCCCTCCGACGGGTTCTATGGCTACACCTTC.

The genes are TRBV7-2 and TRBJ2-5, with TRBD2 matching 7 bases. V was pared by 4 bases and J by 2 bases, with 4 bases of the junction left unmatched. Germline loops: CDR1 SGHTA, CDR2 FQGNSA. The CDR3 length is 14 residues. CDR3 amino acids: CASSSSGNQETQYF. CDR3 nucleotide sequence: TGTGCCAGCAGCTCTAGCGGAAATCAAGAGACCCAGTACTTC.

This rearrangement joins TRBV19 to TRBJ2-7; no reliable D call. With 0 bases removed from V and 3 bases from J, the gap between germline ends came to 9 bases. The CDR3 has 14 amino acids. Germline V CDR1 and CDR2: LNHDA, SQIVND (reference sequence). The CDR3 sequence is CASSIDLEHYEQYF. In DNA form, the CDR3 reads TGTGCCAGTAGTATAGATCTTGAACACTACGAGCAGTACTTC.

This chain joins TRBV15 and TRBJ2-2; 7 bases are shared with TRBD1. Looked up from germline, CDR1 is LNHNV and CDR2 is YYDKDF (reference sequence). The CDR3 is made up of 16 amino acids. Unmatched junction bases numbered 7, after V lost 1 base and J lost 5 bases. As DNA, the CDR3 is TGTGCCACCAGCAGAGTAGGGACAGTTTCTACCGGGGAGCTGTTTTTT. This encodes CATSRVGTVSTGELFF. Full variable domain (missing parts from reference TRBV15 and TRBJ2-2): DAMVIQNPRYQVTQFGKPVTLSCSQTLNHNVMYWYQQKSSQAPKLLFHYYDKDFNNEADTPDNFQSRRPNTSFCFLDIRSPGLGDTAMYLCATSRVGTVSTGELFFGEGSRLTVL.

This clone showed up just once. The chain uses TRBV5-1 and TRBJ2-7, with 7 bases identical to TRBD1. Per germline, CDR1 SGHRS and CDR2 YFSETQ. CDR3 length: 14 residues. V shed 7 bases, J shed 2 bases, and the junction held 9 bases outside the gene matches. The CDR3 DNA reads as TGCGCCAGCCACCGAGGGGACAGTACCTACGAGCAGTACTTC. Residues: CASHRGDSTYEQYF.

This chain links TRBV7-2 with TRBJ2-5; D remains ambiguous. The ends were cut back, 5 bases at V and 5 bases at J, with 18 bases in the middle. The CDR3 is 15 amino acids. Germline CDR1 reads SGHTA; CDR2 reads FQGNSA. For the CDR3, the DNA is TGTGCCAGCAGCCATCCGGGCTTGCAGAGGGAGACCCAGTACTTC. Its translation: CASSHPGLQRETQYF.

The J gene is TRBJ1-4, the V gene TRBV9; TRBD1 agrees at 7 bases. The CDR3 extends over 14 amino acids. The V gene's germline CDR1 is SGDLS and CDR2 YYNGEE. V dropped 0 bases and J dropped 7; count of bases not matched to a gene: 3. CDR3 in amino acids: CASSVDEGAEKLFF. The CDR3 DNA is TGTGCCAGCAGCGTAGACGAGGGGGCTGAAAAACTGTTTTTT.

V and J are TRBV5-4 and TRBJ1-4; no firm D call. V gave up 1 base and J gave up 6 bases, with 7 bases separating them. The CDR3 covers 13 residues. In germline, CDR1 is SGHNT, CDR2 YYREEE (reference sequence). The CDR3 bases are TGTGCCAGCAGCTTGCCAACCGATGAAAAACTGTTTTTT. Residues: CASSLPTDEKLFF.

The chain has TRBV11-3 and TRBJ2-1, with D possibly matching TRBD1 (5 bases). Between the trimmed V and J ends, which lost 1 base and 4 bases, there was a span of 11 bases. Germline CDR1 reads SGHNT; CDR2 reads YENEEA. The CDR3 has 15 residues. The chain's CDR3 is CASSLAGFEYNEQFF. CDR3 nucleotide sequence: TGTGCCAGCAGCTTAGCAGGGTTCGAGTACAATGAGCAGTTCTTC.